This TCR beta chain was captured in a study of blood T cells in healthy people across ages. Study-level results: PBMC samples, being unsorted, prevented any conclusive comparison of naive and antigen-experienced cells.

It was with a sample-barcoded 5' primer and a J-beta primer mix that a second PCR of about 6 to 12 cycles was run. Researchers report that a template-switch adaptor with 12 random nucleotides tagged each cDNA molecule. MiXCR, applied by TCRdb to the 5' RACE reads, yields one record per CDR3 protein. The data show nearly 800,000 distinct CDR3 sequences, about 61% seen once. Notes on this clonotype: Its antigen is still unknown.

The CDR3 spans 15 residues. Germline CDR1 and CDR2: MDHEN and SYDVKM. Trimming removed 7 bases from V and 5 bases from J, with 20 bases in between. Material for sequencing was blood. This clonotype was obtained from a middle-aged man in good health. V usage is TRBV28 and J usage is TRBJ2-5; perhaps D is TRBD1 or TRBD2 (7 bases each). This CDR3 reads CASTQREGARETQYF. DNA for the CDR3: TGTGCCAGCACCCAAAGGGAGGGGGCCCGGGAGACCCAGTACTTC.